This T cell receptor (beta chain) was observed in a study of HIV-infected patients and healthy controls. The repertoire came from unfractionated whole blood and reflected all unsorted peripheral T cells. RNA came from under 3 ml of peripheral blood. cDNA was made from approximately 500 ng RNA using alpha and beta constant primers. Using multiplexing indices, alpha and beta chain libraries were generated apart by chain-specific third strand synthesis. Each cDNA molecule was barcoded, and a single primer pair amplified each chain. After a brief PCR adding P5, P7 and a second index, roughly 25 amplification cycles followed. One entry per CDR3 protein results from TCRdb running MiXCR on the 5' RACE reads. Of about 11,000 distinct CDR3 sequences listed, about 5.1% are singletons. Overall study results and limits: A major limitation was that merely sixteen HIV-infected individuals were processed.

By share of the sample, this clonotype is medium-sized. As yet, its antigen is unknown. V lost 5 bases and J lost 4, with 15 bases in between. Germline assignment: CDR1 LNHDA and CDR2 SQIVND (reference sequence). The CDR3 has 15 amino acids. The sample was blood. The source is an adult in good health. The V call is TRBV19, the J call TRBJ1-5; D possibly corresponds to TRBD1 (5 bases). CDR3 nucleotide sequence: TGTGCCAGTAGTTCCCAGGGAGGGAGAAATCAGCCCCAGCATTTT. Translated: CASSSQGGRNQPQHF.